This is a list of T cell receptor beta chains from one sample in a study of blood T cell repertoires in COVID-19. Repertoires were generated with immunoSEQ multiplex PCR, while TCRdb's copy carries only in-frame clones and drops some. The table shows around 25,000 clones, with around nine tenths occurring only once. Sample: peripheral blood. The receptors were sampled from a human donor in a cohort sampled during active COVID-19. Each CDR3 is given with its conserved first and last residue. Fields, in order: J gene, CDR3 length, V gene, CDR3 protein.

j_call: TRBJ2-5
cdr3_length: 15
v_call: TRBV18
cdr3_aa: CASSPSWDTDRREYF

j_call: TRBJ1-1
cdr3_length: 17
v_call: TRBV27
cdr3_aa: CASSLVAGNLMNTEAFF

j_call: TRBJ2-5
cdr3_length: 17
v_call: TRBV5-1
cdr3_aa: CASSLEGSSGGQETQYF

j_call: TRBJ2-2
cdr3_length: 17
v_call: TRBV2
cdr3_aa: CASSENLGTGIIGELFF

j_call: TRBJ1-2
cdr3_length: 13
v_call: TRBV27
cdr3_aa: CASSSQGANGYTF

j_call: TRBJ2-1
cdr3_length: 15
v_call: TRBV28
cdr3_aa: CASATGGAGYNEQFF

j_call: TRBJ2-2
cdr3_length: 16
v_call: TRBV5-1
cdr3_aa: CASSFPPDGLSGELFF

j_call: TRBJ2-1
cdr3_length: 15
v_call: TRBV29-1
cdr3_aa: CSVEAARDNFGEQFF

j_call: TRBJ1-2
cdr3_length: 14
v_call: TRBV10-2
cdr3_aa: CASSEQGRVYGYTF

j_call: TRBJ2-7
cdr3_length: 11
v_call: TRBV29-1
cdr3_aa: CSVDWGGEQYF

j_call: TRBJ1-6
cdr3_length: 15
v_call: TRBV18
cdr3_aa: CASSPGGVVGPPLHF

j_call: TRBJ2-1
cdr3_length: 13
v_call: TRBV4-3
cdr3_aa: CASSQDAGTRLFF

j_call: TRBJ2-7
cdr3_length: 11
v_call: TRBV20-1
cdr3_aa: CSVKSSTEQYF

j_call: TRBJ2-5
cdr3_length: 16
v_call: TRBV2
cdr3_aa: CASRIQTSGGGGTQYF

j_call: TRBJ1-2
cdr3_length: 13
v_call: TRBV30
cdr3_aa: CAWNRGQEYGYTF

j_call: TRBJ2-3
cdr3_length: 13
v_call: TRBV12-3/TRBV12-4
cdr3_aa: CASSLATGDTQYF

j_call: TRBJ2-2
cdr3_length: 16
v_call: TRBV7-9
cdr3_aa: CASSRAGTGGTGELFF

j_call: TRBJ1-5
cdr3_length: 16
v_call: TRBV18
cdr3_aa: CASSPNGQGNNQPQHF

j_call: TRBJ1-5
cdr3_length: 18
v_call: TRBV28
cdr3_aa: CASSPVGGQGAVGQPQHF

j_call: TRBJ2-7
cdr3_length: 14
v_call: TRBV7-9
cdr3_aa: CASSLGQADYEQYF

j_call: TRBJ1-2
cdr3_length: 12
v_call: TRBV5-1
cdr3_aa: CASSLAGTNYTF

j_call: TRBJ2-1
cdr3_length: 15
v_call: TRBV6-5
cdr3_aa: CASSLASGRAGEQFF

j_call: TRBJ2-1
cdr3_length: 16
v_call: TRBV30
cdr3_aa: CAWRPRLRRSYNEQFF

j_call: TRBJ1-1
cdr3_length: 14
v_call: TRBV27
cdr3_aa: CASSRPGGNTEAFF

j_call: TRBJ2-2
cdr3_length: 14
v_call: TRBV9
cdr3_aa: CASTWRGDTGELFF

j_call: TRBJ1-2
cdr3_length: 15
v_call: TRBV28
cdr3_aa: CASSFSSPGSRGYTF

j_call: TRBJ2-3
cdr3_length: 14
v_call: TRBV19
cdr3_aa: CASSTGQGTDTQYF

j_call: TRBJ1-1
cdr3_length: 14
v_call: TRBV12-5
cdr3_aa: CASGRRTLNTEAFF

j_call: TRBJ1-5
cdr3_length: 13
v_call: TRBV28
cdr3_aa: CASSFTGGQPQHF

j_call: TRBJ2-1
cdr3_length: 14
v_call: TRBV7-2
cdr3_aa: CASSLMGTNNEQFF